These T cell receptor beta chains were read from a single sample in a study of blood T cell repertoires in COVID-19. Sequenced by immunoSEQ multiplex PCR; TCRdb stores in-frame clones only, minus some. The profile covers 100,000 or so clones, with about 86% appearing a single time and roughly 4.6% taken by the ten largest. The material sequenced was peripheral blood. The receptors were sampled from a human donor in a cohort sampled during active COVID-19. Both conserved end residues are part of each CDR3. D genes are given only for firm matches. Clone size appears in some rows only: once, few, many, or a class for an expanded clone.

size	V	J	D	CDR3	DNA
NA	TRBV27	TRBJ2-4	NA	CARATGDLAKNIQYF	TGTGCCAGGGCCACAGGCGATCTAGCCAAAAACATTCAGTACTTC
few	TRBV12-3/TRBV12-4	TRBJ1-5	NA	CASSLAGDQPQHF	TGTGCCAGCAGTTTAGCAGGGGATCAGCCCCAGCATTTT
NA	TRBV11-1	TRBJ2-7	TRBD2	CASSLGIAGAYEQYF	TGTGCCAGCAGCTTAGGAATAGCGGGGGCCTACGAGCAGTACTTC
NA	TRBV10-3	TRBJ1-5	NA	CAISARMANQPQHF	TGTGCCATCAGTGCCAGGATGGCAAATCAGCCCCAGCATTTT
NA	TRBV6-2/TRBV6-3	TRBJ1-4	NA	CASSQTSSSEKLFF	TGTGCCAGCAGTCAGACTAGTTCGAGTGAAAAACTGTTTTTT
NA	TRBV6-2/TRBV6-3	TRBJ2-6	NA	CASSYSPPGSNSGANVLTF	TGTGCCAGCAGTTACTCTCCCCCGGGGAGTAACTCTGGGGCCAACGTCCTGACTTTC
NA	TRBV28	TRBJ1-1	TRBD1	CASRDRGQKDTEAFF	TGTGCCAGCAGAGACAGGGGACAGAAAGACACTGAAGCTTTCTTT
NA	TRBV4-3	TRBJ2-6	NA	CASSPASLRSGANVLTF	TGCGCCAGCAGCCCCGCTAGTCTTCGGTCTGGGGCCAACGTCCTGACTTTC
NA	TRBV18	TRBJ2-5	NA	CASSPPGPSWETQYF	TGTGCCAGCTCACCACCGGGGCCGTCCTGGGAGACCCAGTACTTC
once	TRBV15	TRBJ1-5	NA	CATSRVTQVGNQPQHF	TGTGCCACCAGCAGAGTAACTCAGGTTGGCAATCAGCCCCAGCATTTT
NA	TRBV3-1/TRBV3-2	TRBJ2-3	NA	CASRLAGSTDTQYF	TGTGCCAGCAGGCTAGCTGGCAGCACAGATACGCAGTATTTT
NA	TRBV30	TRBJ1-1	TRBD1	CAWGTGSAEAFF	TGTGCCTGGGGGACAGGCAGCGCTGAAGCTTTCTTT
few	TRBV7-2	TRBJ2-3	TRBD2	CASGAGGPGDTQYF	TGTGCCAGCGGAGCGGGAGGGCCCGGAGATACGCAGTATTTT
NA	TRBV9	TRBJ2-5	TRBD2	CASSGLAGRQETQYF	TGTGCCAGCAGCGGACTAGCGGGCCGCCAAGAGACCCAGTACTTC
NA	TRBV30	TRBJ1-1	TRBD1	CAWTPGQKNTEAFF	TGTGCCTGGACGCCGGGACAGAAGAACACTGAAGCTTTCTTT
NA	TRBV10-3	TRBJ2-2	NA	CAARGIGGTGELFF	TGTGCCGCCCGGGGGATCGGGGGCACCGGGGAGCTGTTTTTT
NA	TRBV7-2	TRBJ2-1	TRBD2	CASSLLRGRYNEQFF	TGTGCCAGCAGCTTACTGCGGGGGAGATACAATGAGCAGTTCTTC
NA	TRBV2	TRBJ2-7	TRBD2	CASSGLAGDREQYF	TGTGCCAGCAGTGGGCTAGCGGGAGATAGGGAGCAGTACTTC
NA	TRBV7-2	TRBJ1-1	NA	CASSLSGMNTEAFF	TGTGCCAGCAGCTTGTCAGGGATGAACACTGAAGCTTTCTTT
once	TRBV7-2	TRBJ2-3	TRBD2	CASSPWTSGSTDTQYF	TGTGCCAGCAGCCCCTGGACTAGCGGATCCACAGATACGCAGTATTTT
NA	TRBV5-1	TRBJ2-1	TRBD1	CASSLSGTGRYEQFF	TGCGCCAGCAGCCTATCGGGGACAGGTCGCTATGAGCAGTTCTTC
NA	TRBV16	TRBJ1-1	NA	CASSQTGIGTEAFF	TGTGCCAGCAGCCAAACAGGGATTGGCACTGAAGCTTTCTTT
NA	TRBV9	TRBJ2-3	TRBD2	CASSATPGLAGVGSDTQYF	TGTGCCAGCAGCGCAACCCCGGGACTAGCGGGAGTCGGGTCAGATACGCAGTATTTT
NA	TRBV27	TRBJ2-1	TRBD1	CASSLLMGQPYNEQFF	TGTGCCAGCAGTTTACTGATGGGACAGCCCTACAATGAGCAGTTCTTC
NA	TRBV4-1	TRBJ2-1	TRBD2	CASSLAGGPYNEQFF	TGCGCCAGCAGCCTAGCGGGAGGGCCTTACAATGAGCAGTTCTTC
NA	TRBV12-3/TRBV12-4	TRBJ1-1	NA	CASRDTNTEAFF	TGTGCCAGCAGGGACACCAACACTGAAGCTTTCTTT
once	TRBV10-3	TRBJ2-3	NA	CAASWGDTDTQYF	TGTGCCGCCTCCTGGGGGGACACAGATACGCAGTATTTT
NA	TRBV10-2	TRBJ2-1	TRBD2	CASSERTSSYNEQFF	TGCGCCAGCAGTGAACGGACTAGCTCCTACAATGAGCAGTTCTTC
NA	TRBV11-3	TRBJ2-5	NA	CASSLRGQETQYF	TGTGCCAGCAGCTTACGGGGGCAAGAGACCCAGTACTTC
NA	TRBV10-3	TRBJ2-3	NA	CAIRAPGSTDTQYF	TGTGCCATCAGGGCCCCCGGGTCCACAGATACGCAGTATTTT
few	TRBV19	TRBJ1-4	NA	CASSRQARGEKLFF	TGTGCCAGTAGTAGACAGGCCCGAGGGGAAAAACTGTTTTTT
NA	TRBV11-2	TRBJ1-2	NA	CASSQSEPGGYTF	TGTGCCAGCTCACAAAGCGAACCTGGTGGCTACACCTTC
NA	TRBV15	TRBJ1-2	TRBD1	CATSRVGGGWDGYTF	TGTGCCACCAGCAGAGTAGGGGGCGGATGGGATGGCTACACCTTC
NA	TRBV6-1	TRBJ1-2	NA	CASSEANRLANYGYTF	TGTGCCAGCAGTGAAGCGAACAGGCTAGCTAACTATGGCTACACCTTC
NA	TRBV2	TRBJ2-4	TRBD1	CASIAAGTGPKDIQYF	TGTGCCAGCATTGCGGCCGGGACAGGCCCTAAAGACATTCAGTACTTC
NA	TRBV27	TRBJ2-1	NA	CASSLFGQLDEQFF	TGTGCCAGCAGTTTATTCGGTCAACTGGATGAGCAGTTCTTC
NA	TRBV15	TRBJ1-4	NA	CATSGPNEKLFF	TGTGCCACCAGCGGGCCGAATGAAAAACTGTTTTTT